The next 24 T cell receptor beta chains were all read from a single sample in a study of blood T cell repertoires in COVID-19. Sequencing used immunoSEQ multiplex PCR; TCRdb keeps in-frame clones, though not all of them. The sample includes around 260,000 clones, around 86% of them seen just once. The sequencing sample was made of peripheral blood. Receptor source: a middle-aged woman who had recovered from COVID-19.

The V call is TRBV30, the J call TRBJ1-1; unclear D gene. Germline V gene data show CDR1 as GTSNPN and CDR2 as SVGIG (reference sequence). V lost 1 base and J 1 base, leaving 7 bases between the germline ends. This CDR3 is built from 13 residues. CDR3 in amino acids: CAWSAQPNTEAFF. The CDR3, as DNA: TGTGCCTGGAGTGCACAACCGAACACTGAAGCTTTCTTT.

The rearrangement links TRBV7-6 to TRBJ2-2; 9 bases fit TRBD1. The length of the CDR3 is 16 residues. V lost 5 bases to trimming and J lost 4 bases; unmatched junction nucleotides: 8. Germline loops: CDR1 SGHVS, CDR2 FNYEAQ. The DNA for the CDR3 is TGTGCCAGCAGCCAGGGACAGGGACAGGCCACCGGGGAGCTGTTTTTT. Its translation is CASSQGQGQATGELFF.

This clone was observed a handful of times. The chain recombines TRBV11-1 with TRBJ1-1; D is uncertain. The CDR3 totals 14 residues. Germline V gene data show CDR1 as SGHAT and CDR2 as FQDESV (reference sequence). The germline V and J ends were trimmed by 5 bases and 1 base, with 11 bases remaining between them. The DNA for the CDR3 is TGTGCCAGCAGCCCATCCAGACAGAACACTGAAGCTTTCTTT. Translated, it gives CASSPSRQNTEAFF. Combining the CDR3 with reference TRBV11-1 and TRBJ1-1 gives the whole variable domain EAEVAQSPRYKITEKSQAVAFWCDPISGHATLYWYRQILGQGPELLVQFQDESVVDDSQLPKDRFSAERLKGVDSTLKIQPAELGDSAMYLCASSPSRQNTEAFFGQGTRLTVV.

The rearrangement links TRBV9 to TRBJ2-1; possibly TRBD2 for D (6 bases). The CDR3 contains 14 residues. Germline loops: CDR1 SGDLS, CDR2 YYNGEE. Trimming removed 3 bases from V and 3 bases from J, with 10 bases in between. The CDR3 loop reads CASSARDFYNEQFF. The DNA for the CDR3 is TGTGCCAGCAGCGCCCGGGACTTCTACAATGAGCAGTTCTTC.

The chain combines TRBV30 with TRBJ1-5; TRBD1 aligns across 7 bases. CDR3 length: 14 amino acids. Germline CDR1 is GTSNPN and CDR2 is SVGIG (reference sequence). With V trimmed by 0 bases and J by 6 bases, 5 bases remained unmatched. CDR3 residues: CAWSVRRGFQPQHF. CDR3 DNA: TGTGCCTGGAGTGTACGCAGGGGGTTTCAGCCCCAGCATTTT.

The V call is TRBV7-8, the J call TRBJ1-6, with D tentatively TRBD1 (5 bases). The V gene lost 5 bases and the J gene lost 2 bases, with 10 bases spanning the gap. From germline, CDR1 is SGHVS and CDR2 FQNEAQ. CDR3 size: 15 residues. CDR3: CASSPRQTYNSPLHF. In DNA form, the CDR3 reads TGTGCCAGCAGCCCACGACAGACCTATAATTCACCCCTCCACTTT.

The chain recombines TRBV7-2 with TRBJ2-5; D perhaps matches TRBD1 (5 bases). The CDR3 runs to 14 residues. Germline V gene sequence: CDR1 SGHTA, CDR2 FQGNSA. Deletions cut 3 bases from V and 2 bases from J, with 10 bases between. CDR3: CASSLWGSQETQYF. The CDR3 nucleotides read TGTGCCAGCAGCTTGTGGGGCAGTCAAGAGACCCAGTACTTC.

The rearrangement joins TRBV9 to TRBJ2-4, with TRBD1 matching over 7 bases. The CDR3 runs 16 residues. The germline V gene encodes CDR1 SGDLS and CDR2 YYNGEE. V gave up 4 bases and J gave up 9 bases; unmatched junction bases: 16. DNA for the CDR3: TGTGCCAGCAGCCCCTCGGTGAGGGCAGGGGGTACCATTCAGTACTTC. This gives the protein CASSPSVRAGGTIQYF.

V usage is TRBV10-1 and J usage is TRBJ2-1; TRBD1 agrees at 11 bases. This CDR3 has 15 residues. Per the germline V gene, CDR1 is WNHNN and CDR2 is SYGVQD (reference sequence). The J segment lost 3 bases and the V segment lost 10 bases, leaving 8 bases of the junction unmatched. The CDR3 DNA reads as TGCGCCACTACACCCGGGACAGGGGGCTACAATGAGCAGTTCTTC. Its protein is CATTPGTGGYNEQFF.

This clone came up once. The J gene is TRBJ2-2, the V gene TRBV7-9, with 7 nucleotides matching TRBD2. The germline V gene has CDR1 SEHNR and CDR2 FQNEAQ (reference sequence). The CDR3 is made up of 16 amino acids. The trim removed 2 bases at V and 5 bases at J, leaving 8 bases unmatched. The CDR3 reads CASSLRGDLGTGELFF. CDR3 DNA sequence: TGTGCCAGCAGCTTACGGGGGGACCTTGGGACCGGGGAGCTGTTTTTT.

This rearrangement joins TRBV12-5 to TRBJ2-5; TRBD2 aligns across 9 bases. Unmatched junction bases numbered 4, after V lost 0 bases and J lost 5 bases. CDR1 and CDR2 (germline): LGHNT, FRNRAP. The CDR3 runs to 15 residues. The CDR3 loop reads CASGLVSGGFETQYF. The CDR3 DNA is TGTGCTAGTGGTTTGGTCAGCGGGGGGTTTGAGACCCAGTACTTC.

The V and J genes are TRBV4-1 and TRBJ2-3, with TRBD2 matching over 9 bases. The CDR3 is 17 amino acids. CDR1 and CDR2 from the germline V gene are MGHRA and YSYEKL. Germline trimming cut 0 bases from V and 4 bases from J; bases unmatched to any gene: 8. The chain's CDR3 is CASSQDRASGAPDTQYF. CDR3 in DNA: TGCGCCAGCAGCCAAGATCGGGCTAGCGGGGCCCCAGATACGCAGTATTTT.

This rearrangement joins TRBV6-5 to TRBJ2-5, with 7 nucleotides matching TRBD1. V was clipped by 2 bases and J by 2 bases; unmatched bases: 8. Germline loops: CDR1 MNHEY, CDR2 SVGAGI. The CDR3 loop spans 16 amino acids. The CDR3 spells CASSYGPGTEQETQYF. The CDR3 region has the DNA TGTGCCAGCAGTTACGGACCCGGGACAGAGCAAGAGACCCAGTACTTC.

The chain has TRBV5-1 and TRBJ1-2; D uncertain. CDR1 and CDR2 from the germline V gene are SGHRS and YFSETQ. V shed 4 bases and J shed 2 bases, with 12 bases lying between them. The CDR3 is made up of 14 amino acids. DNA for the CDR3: TGCGCCAGCAGCCTAAATCGGAGGAACTATGGCTACACCTTC. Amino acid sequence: CASSLNRRNYGYTF.

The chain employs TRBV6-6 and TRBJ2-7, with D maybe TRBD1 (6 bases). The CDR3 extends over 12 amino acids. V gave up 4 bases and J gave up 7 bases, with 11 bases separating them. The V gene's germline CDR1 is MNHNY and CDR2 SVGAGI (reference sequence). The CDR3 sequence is CASSSSTGEQYF. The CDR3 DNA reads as TGTGCCAGCAGTTCCTCGACAGGTGAGCAGTACTTC.

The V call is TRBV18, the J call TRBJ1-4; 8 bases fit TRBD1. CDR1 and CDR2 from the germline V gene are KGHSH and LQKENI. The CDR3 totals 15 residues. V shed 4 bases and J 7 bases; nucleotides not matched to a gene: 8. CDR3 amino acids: CASSRQGRSAEKLFF. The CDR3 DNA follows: TGTGCCAGCTCACGACAGGGGCGAAGTGCTGAAAAACTGTTTTTT.

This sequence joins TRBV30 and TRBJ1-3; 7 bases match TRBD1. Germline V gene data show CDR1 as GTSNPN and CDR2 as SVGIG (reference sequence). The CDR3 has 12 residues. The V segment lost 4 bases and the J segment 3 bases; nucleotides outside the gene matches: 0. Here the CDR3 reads CAWNRGGNTIYF. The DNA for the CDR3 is TGTGCCTGGAACAGGGGTGGAAACACCATATATTTT.

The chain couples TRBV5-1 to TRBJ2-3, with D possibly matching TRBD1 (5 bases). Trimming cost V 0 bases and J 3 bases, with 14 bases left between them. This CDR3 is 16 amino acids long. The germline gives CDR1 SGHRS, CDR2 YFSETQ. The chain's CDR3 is CASSLDRRVKTDTQYF. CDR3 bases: TGCGCCAGCAGCTTGGACCGCAGGGTAAAAACAGATACGCAGTATTTT.

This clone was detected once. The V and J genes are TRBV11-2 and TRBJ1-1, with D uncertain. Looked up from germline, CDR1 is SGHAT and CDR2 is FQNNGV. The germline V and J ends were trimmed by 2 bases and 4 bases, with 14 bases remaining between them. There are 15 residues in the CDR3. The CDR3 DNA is TGTGCCAGCAGCTTAAGTGCGCAGGTCGGCACTGAAGCTTTCTTT. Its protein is CASSLSAQVGTEAFF.

The DNA of the CDR3 is TGTGCCAGCAGTTATGCAGGACAGGGAGGCTACGAGCAGTACTTC. Translation gives CASSYAGQGGYEQYF. V usage is TRBV6-2 or TRBV6-3 and J usage is TRBJ2-7, with 8 nucleotides matching TRBD1. V was clipped by 3 bases and J by 3 bases; unmatched bases: 7. CDR1 is MNHEY, CDR2 SVGEGT, per germline. There are 15 residues in the CDR3.

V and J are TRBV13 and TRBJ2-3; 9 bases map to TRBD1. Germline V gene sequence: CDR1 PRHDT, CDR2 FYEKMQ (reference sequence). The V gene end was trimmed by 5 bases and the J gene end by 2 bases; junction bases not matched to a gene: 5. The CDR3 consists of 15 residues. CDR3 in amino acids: CASSPGTGNTDTQYF. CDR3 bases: TGTGCCAGCAGCCCCGGGACAGGGAACACAGATACGCAGTATTTT. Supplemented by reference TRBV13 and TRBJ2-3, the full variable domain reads AAGVIQSPRHLIKEKRETATLKCYPIPRHDTVYWYQQGPGQDPQFLISFYEKMQSDKGSIPDRFSAQQFSDYHSELNMSSLELGDSALYFCASSPGTGNTDTQYFGPGTRLTVL.

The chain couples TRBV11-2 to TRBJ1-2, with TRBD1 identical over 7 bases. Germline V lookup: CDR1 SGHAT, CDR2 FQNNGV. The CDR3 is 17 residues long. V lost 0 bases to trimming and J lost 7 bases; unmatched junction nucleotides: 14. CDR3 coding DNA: TGTGCCAGCAGCTTAGAATTAACAGGGGTGGAATGGGTTGGCTACACCTTC. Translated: CASSLELTGVEWVGYTF.

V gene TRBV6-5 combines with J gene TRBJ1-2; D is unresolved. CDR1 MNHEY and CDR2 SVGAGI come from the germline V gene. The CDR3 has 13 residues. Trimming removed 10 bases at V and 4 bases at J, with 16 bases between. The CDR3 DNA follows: TGTGCCACCAGGTTAAAGGAGGTCTATGGCTACACCTTC. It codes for CATRLKEVYGYTF.

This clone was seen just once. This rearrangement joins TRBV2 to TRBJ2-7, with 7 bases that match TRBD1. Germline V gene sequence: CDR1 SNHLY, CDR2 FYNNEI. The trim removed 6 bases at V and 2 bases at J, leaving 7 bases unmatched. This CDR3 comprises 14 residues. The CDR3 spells CASRKDRPAYEQYF. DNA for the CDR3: TGTGCCAGCAGGAAGGACAGGCCAGCCTACGAGCAGTACTTC.